One sample yielded the 22 T cell receptor beta chains listed below, sequenced in a study of blood T cell repertoires in COVID-19. Sequenced by immunoSEQ multiplex PCR; TCRdb stores in-frame clones only, minus some. Here the sample spans about 190,000 clones, almost 80% being singletons. The source material was peripheral blood. These receptors all stem from a man in his sixties with active or convalescent COVID-19.

Written as DNA, the CDR3 is TGTGCCAGCACCCCAACCTACGAGCAGTACTTC. Translating it yields CASTPTYEQYF. This chain joins TRBV2 and TRBJ2-7; D remains unclear. The germline V and J ends were trimmed by 7 bases and 2 bases, with 6 bases remaining between them. The CDR3 is made up of 11 amino acids. Germline V gene data show CDR1 as SNHLY and CDR2 as FYNNEI. Full variable domain (rest looked up from reference TRBV2 and TRBJ2-7): EPEVTQTPSHQVTQMGQEVILRCVPISNHLYFYWYRQILGQKVEFLVSFYNNEISEKSEIFDDQFSVERPDGSNFTLKIRSTKLEDSAMYFCASTPTYEQYFGPGTRLTVT.

This rearrangement joins TRBV4-2 to TRBJ2-3; 7 nucleotides line up with TRBD2. Germline trimming cut 1 base from V and 6 bases from J; bases unmatched to any gene: 4. CDR3 length equals 14 residues. Per the germline V gene, CDR1 is LGHNA and CDR2 is YNFKEQ. The CDR3 nucleotides are TGTGCCAGCAGCCAAGGCGGGAGCGGGGATACGCAGTATTTT. It is translated as CASSQGGSGDTQYF.

The chain is built from TRBV6-2 or TRBV6-3 and TRBJ1-1; 9 positions agree with TRBD1. This CDR3 is built from 15 residues. Germline CDR1 MNHEY, CDR2 SVGEGT. V shed 4 bases and J 5 bases; nucleotides not matched to a gene: 8. The chain's CDR3 is CASSSAGTGWTEAFF. The CDR3 coding sequence is TGTGCCAGCAGTTCGGCCGGGACAGGGTGGACTGAAGCTTTCTTT.

This clone was seen only once. The chain recombines TRBV30 with TRBJ2-7; D not certain. Trimming took 4 bases from V and 4 from J, leaving 11 bases between them. The V gene's germline CDR1 is GTSNPN and CDR2 SVGIG (reference sequence). This CDR3 comprises 12 residues. For the CDR3, the DNA is TGTGCCTGGACTCGAGCCCCATACGAGCAGTACTTC. Translated: CAWTRAPYEQYF.

The chain employs TRBV19 and TRBJ2-7; 7 nucleotides line up with TRBD1. Germline-derived CDR1 and CDR2 are LNHDA and SQIVND (reference sequence). The CDR3 covers 16 residues. Losses at the gene ends were 4 bases for V and 2 bases for J; bases not matched to a gene: 11. The CDR3 nucleotides read TGTGCCAGTAGTAGCCACTCAGGGGGTCGACCCTACGAGCAGTACTTC. It translates to CASSSHSGGRPYEQYF. The full variable domain, rest sourced from reference TRBV19 and TRBJ2-7, is DGGITQSPKYLFRKEGQNVTLSCEQNLNHDAMYWYRQDPGQGLRLIYYSQIVNDFQKGDIAEGYSVSREKKESFPLTVTSAQKNPTAFYLCASSSHSGGRPYEQYFGPGTRLTVT.

Only a few counts were recorded for this clone. This sequence joins TRBV18 and TRBJ2-7; 9 positions match TRBD2. CDR3 size: 14 residues. Per germline, CDR1 KGHSH and CDR2 LQKENI. With V trimmed by 3 bases and J by 4 bases, 4 bases remained unmatched. CDR3 loop: CASSPPAGGYEQYF. CDR3 DNA: TGTGCCAGCTCACCGCCAGCGGGAGGATACGAGCAGTACTTC.

This clone was seen a few times. The CDR3 DNA reads TGTGCCGGTAGACGGACAGCCACCGGGGAGCTGTTTTTT. Translated, it gives CAGRRTATGELFF. The chain recombines TRBV28 with TRBJ2-2; D is possibly TRBD1 (6 bases). CDR1 is MDHEN and CDR2 is SYDVKM in the germline V gene. Trimming took off 11 bases at V and 4 bases at J, with 14 bases between the two ends. The CDR3 has 13 residues.

The chain joins TRBV5-5 to TRBJ2-7; TRBD2 aligns across 7 bases. The germline CDR1 and CDR2 sequences are SGHKS and YYEKEE (reference sequence). The length of the CDR3 is 14 residues. The J segment lost 2 bases and the V segment lost 1 base, leaving 3 bases of the junction unmatched. CDR3 bases: TGTGCCAGCAGCTTGTCGGGAGGCACCTACGAGCAGTACTTC. Its translation is CASSLSGGTYEQYF.

This chain links TRBV5-1 with TRBJ2-5, with D possibly being TRBD2 (6 bases). The CDR3 extends over 14 amino acids. Germline values: CDR1 SGHRS, CDR2 YFSETQ. V lost 4 bases, J lost 5 bases, and 15 bases lay in between. The CDR3 bases are TGCGCCAGCAGCCCCACCGGGAGAGGCGAGACCCAGTACTTC. The encoded protein is CASSPTGRGETQYF.

The V gene is TRBV7-6, the J gene TRBJ2-7; tentative D call: TRBD1 (6 bases). Per germline, CDR1 SGHVS and CDR2 FNYEAQ. This CDR3 has 14 residues. Trimming shortened V by 1 base and J by 4 bases, and 11 bases separated the two germline ends. This chain's CDR3 is CASSLVAGEYEQYF. The CDR3 coding sequence is TGTGCCAGCAGCTTAGTCGCAGGGGAGTACGAGCAGTACTTC. The complete variable domain, with remaining parts taken from reference TRBV7-6 and TRBJ2-7, reads GAGVSQSPRYKVTKRGQDVALRCDPISGHVSLYWYRQALGQGPEFLTYFNYEAQQDKSGLPNDRFSAERPEGSISTLTIQRTEQRDSAMYRCASSLVAGEYEQYFGPGTRLTVT.

The rearrangement joins TRBV15 to TRBJ2-7; 9 bases agree with TRBD1. Germline V lookup: CDR1 LNHNV, CDR2 YYDKDF (reference sequence). V shed 5 bases and J 2 bases; nucleotides not matched to a gene: 13. CDR3 length: 17 residues. CDR3 region: CATSPRPGTGFAYEQYF. Written as DNA, the CDR3 is TGTGCCACCAGCCCTCGTCCCGGGACAGGGTTTGCCTACGAGCAGTACTTC.

V is TRBV5-4 and J is TRBJ2-7, with 13 bases aligning to TRBD2. Germline-derived CDR1 and CDR2 are SGHNT and YYREEE (reference sequence). The ends lost 0 bases at V and 3 bases at J; junction bases unmatched: 3. The CDR3 has 16 amino acids. Here the CDR3 DNA reads TGTGCCAGCAGCTTGGGCGGACTAGCGGGAGTCTACGAGCAGTACTTC. Translation gives CASSLGGLAGVYEQYF.

The rearrangement links TRBV9 to TRBJ2-3, with 11 positions matching TRBD2. From germline, CDR1 is SGDLS and CDR2 YYNGEE. The junction had 6 bases not matched to a gene; V was cut back by 3 bases and J by 3 bases. The CDR3 extends over 16 amino acids. The CDR3 loop is CASSATSGRGTDTQYF. CDR3 nucleotide sequence: TGTGCCAGCAGCGCCACTAGCGGGAGAGGAACAGATACGCAGTATTTT.

A single count supports this clone. J is TRBJ2-7 and V is TRBV6-2 or TRBV6-3; 9 nucleotides align to TRBD2. V dropped 2 bases and J dropped 0; count of bases not matched to a gene: 2. The CDR3 length is 15 residues. In germline, CDR1 is MNHEY, CDR2 SVGEGT. The CDR3 DNA follows: TGTGCCAGCAGTTACCCTAGCGGGGACTCCTACGAGCAGTACTTC. It translates to CASSYPSGDSYEQYF.

Only a few counts were recorded for this clone. The chain employs TRBV27 and TRBJ2-3; possibly TRBD2 for D (6 bases). CDR3 length: 13 amino acids. Germline lookup yields CDR1 MNHEY and CDR2 SMNVEV (reference sequence). Trimming left V 3 bases short and J 5 bases short, with 9 bases between. This CDR3 is CASSFREQDTQYF. As DNA, the CDR3 is TGTGCCAGCAGTTTTCGGGAGCAAGATACGCAGTATTTT.

The chain links TRBV5-6 to TRBJ1-1; D is possibly TRBD1 (5 bases). Trimming left V 6 bases short and J 5 bases short, with 11 bases between. CDR3 length equals 12 residues. Germline V gives CDR1 SGHDT, CDR2 YYEEEE. The CDR3 loop is CASTRGGTEAFF. The CDR3, as DNA: TGTGCCAGCACCCGGGGGGGAACTGAAGCTTTCTTT.

This chain connects TRBV7-9 to TRBJ2-5; D is unresolved. CDR1 is SEHNR and CDR2 is FQNEAQ in the germline V gene (reference sequence). The CDR3 totals 14 residues. Between the trimmed V and J ends, which lost 5 bases and 0 bases, there was a span of 10 bases. CDR3 nucleotide sequence: TGTGCCAGCAGCCCTGAGAGGCACCAAGAGACCCAGTACTTC. Translated: CASSPERHQETQYF.

Here the CDR3 DNA reads TGTGCCAGCAGAGCGACTAGCGGGGGATTTGAGCAGTTCTTC. Protein: CASRATSGGFEQFF. The chain carries TRBV2 and TRBJ2-1, with 12 positions matching TRBD2. With 6 bases clipped from V and 9 bases from J, the junction kept 6 bases outside the gene matches. CDR3 size: 14 residues. In germline, CDR1 is SNHLY, CDR2 FYNNEI.

The rearrangement uses TRBV24-1 and TRBJ2-2, with 11 bases fitting TRBD2. Germline CDR1 and CDR2: KGHDR and SFDVKD. With 0 bases clipped from V and 5 bases from J, the junction kept 13 bases outside the gene matches. This CDR3 has 20 residues. The CDR3 nucleotides read TGTGCCACCAGTGATTTGCCCCTGAAATCTAGCGGGAGGAATACCGGGGAGCTGTTTTTT. The encoded protein is CATSDLPLKSSGRNTGELFF.

The chain uses TRBV12-5 and TRBJ2-7; the match to TRBD1 covers 9 bases. The germline V gene has CDR1 LGHNT and CDR2 FRNRAP. Trimming at V came to 7 bases and at J to 4 bases, leaving 5 bases not matched to a gene. The length of the CDR3 is 13 residues. The chain's CDR3 is CASARDRDYEQYF. The CDR3 DNA reads TGTGCTAGTGCCAGGGACAGGGATTACGAGCAGTACTTC.

This sequence joins TRBV24-1 and TRBJ2-1, with D possibly matching TRBD2 (5 bases). CDR1 is KGHDR and CDR2 is SFDVKD in the germline V gene. The V end lost 4 bases, the J end lost 2 bases, and 17 bases lay between the germline ends. The CDR3 has 17 amino acids. CDR3 region: CATSDPLAPRTYNEQFF. The CDR3 DNA is TGTGCCACCAGTGACCCGCTAGCCCCTAGGACCTACAATGAGCAGTTCTTC.

This clone was picked up a small number of times. The gene calls are TRBV6-5 and TRBJ1-5; maybe TRBD1 (5 bases). The CDR3 is 15 residues long. CDR1 and CDR2 from the germline V gene are MNHEY and SVGAGI. The ends were cut back, 5 bases at V and 6 bases at J, with 17 bases in the middle. CDR3 bases: TGTGCCAGCAGTCCACAAATGGGGGGGACTCAGCCCCAGCATTTT. This encodes CASSPQMGGTQPQHF.